Included here is one T cell receptor beta chain sequence, with context. Its antigen remains unknown. Germline V gene lookup returns CDR1 SGHDN and CDR2 FVKESK. The V gene end was trimmed by 5 bases and the J gene end by 5 bases; junction bases not matched to a gene: 11. The CDR3 consists of 16 residues. This sample stems from a study of graft-versus-host responses after intestinal transplantation. Study at large: Multivisceral, liver-intestinal, or isolated intestinal transplants were received by the recipients.

Study-wide results and limits: There was an association between peak levels of circulating GvH clones and early post-transplant HvG declines.

The assay was immunoSEQ multiplex PCR, and TCRdb's table has in-frame clones only and misses some. The data contain some 120,000 clones, about 92% of them singletons. This clonotype was obtained from a human donor who was the organ donor for an intestinal transplant. The specimen was unstimulated CD8+ T cells sorted from spleen or lymph node cells, collected before transplant. The chain joins TRBV14 to TRBJ2-3, with 9 bases that match TRBD1. The CDR3 is CASSLPGTGRGDTQYF. The DNA of the CDR3 is TGTGCCAGCAGCTTACCCGGGACAGGGAGGGGAGATACGCAGTATTTT.